The sequence of this T cell receptor beta chain was determined in a study of OX40 agonist ivuxolimab in advanced cancers. Study outcomes and limitations: Expanded clones were, on average, more numerous in CD8+ T cells than in CD4+.

Remarks on this clone: Antigen unknown.

Using immunoSEQ multiplex PCR, the repertoire was profiled, and TCRdb retains in-frame clones only, with some absent. This table holds more than 60,000 clones, 80% to 90% found once. J was trimmed by 5 bases and V by 4 bases; bases with no gene match: 10. The germline V gene encodes CDR1 SGHRS and CDR2 YFSETQ. This CDR3 spans 16 amino acids. The sequence came from an adult with an advanced solid tumor such as melanoma, head and neck, liver or kidney cancer. This chain joins TRBV5-1 and TRBJ1-5; 9 bases are shared with TRBD1. Sequences were derived from CD4+ or CD8+ T cells sorted from blood, sampled in a trial of the OX40 agonist ivuxolimab. The CDR3, as DNA: TGCGCCAGCAGCCCCGGGACAGGGTTCAGGGATCAGCCCCAGCATTTT. This sequence encodes CASSPGTGFRDQPQHF.